The entry below gives a single T cell receptor (beta chain) sequence along with its context. Its matching antigen is unknown. V lost 5 bases and J 2 bases, leaving 15 bases between the germline ends. Germline V gene data show CDR1 as SGHDN and CDR2 as FVKESK. CDR3 length: 15 amino acids. The entry originates in a study of T cells in Graves' hyperthyroidism and ophthalmopathy. RNA transcripts yielded amplified TCR beta CDR3 regions. First-round RT-PCR of the TCR CDR3 relied on the HTBI primer set. TCRdb called the multiplex PCR reads again in MiXCR, with one record for every CDR3 protein. The sample lists a few hundred thousand distinct CDR3 sequences, roughly 14% occurring once. Study-wide points: The model foresaw ophthalmopathy a median roughly 6 months prior to onset.

Patients aged 18 to 65 with hyperthyroidism were newly diagnosed, with duration under 2 months. A patient was excluded if there was uncontrolled infection, other autoimmune disease, pregnancy or lactation. Before ophthalmopathy appeared, progressors gave blood at initial hyperthyroidism diagnosis. Input material: blood. The sequence came from a woman in her 30s with Graves' hyperthyroidism that later progressed to Graves' ophthalmopathy. The chain combines TRBV14 with TRBJ2-5, with no clear D. The CDR3 is CASSALGPRQETQYF. CDR3 in DNA: TGTGCCAGCAGCGCCCTCGGGCCCCGTCAAGAGACCCAGTACTTC.